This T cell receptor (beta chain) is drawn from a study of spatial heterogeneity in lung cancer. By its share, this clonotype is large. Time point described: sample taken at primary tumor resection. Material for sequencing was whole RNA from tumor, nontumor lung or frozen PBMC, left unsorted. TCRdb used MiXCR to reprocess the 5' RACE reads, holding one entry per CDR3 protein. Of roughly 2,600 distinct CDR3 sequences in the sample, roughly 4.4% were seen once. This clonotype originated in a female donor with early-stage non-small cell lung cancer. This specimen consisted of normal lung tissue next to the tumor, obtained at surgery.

The CDR3 loop is CSPTSREGSYGYTF. The CDR3 bases are TGCAGCCCCACATCGCGCGAGGGGTCCTATGGCTACACCTTC. This chain connects TRBV29-1 to TRBJ1-2; D perhaps matches TRBD1 (5 bases). The V gene lost 8 bases and the J gene lost 4 bases, with 20 bases spanning the gap. The germline CDR1 and CDR2 sequences are SQVTM and ANQGSEA. The CDR3 has 14 amino acids.